The TCR beta chain described here comes from a study of response to subunit inactivated influenza vaccine. This clonotype was detected a few times. One entry per CDR3 protein, called by TCRdb with MiXCR from the RT-PCR reads. The data contain some 570,000 distinct CDR3 sequences, 11% of them seen just once; the ten biggest clones take up about 11%. These data also featured in a second study, about T cells expressing NK-cell markers. From that second work: A 5'RACE template switching approach incorporating UMIs was used to make TCR beta cDNA. Expanded NKG2C+ T cell clones had unclear HCMV specificity.

This receptor was obtained from a man between 45 and 60 years old who received an inactivated influenza vaccine. Sample: PBMCs from blood, taken on the day of vaccination.

The CDR3 coding sequence is TGCGCCAGCAGCCAAGTAACCGGAACGAACACTGAAGCTTTCTTT. Translation: CASSQVTGTNTEAFF. This chain links TRBV4-1 with TRBJ1-1; no clear D gene. Germline CDR1 is MGHRA and CDR2 is YSYEKL. V lost 1 base and J lost 1, with 10 bases in between. The CDR3 spans 15 residues.